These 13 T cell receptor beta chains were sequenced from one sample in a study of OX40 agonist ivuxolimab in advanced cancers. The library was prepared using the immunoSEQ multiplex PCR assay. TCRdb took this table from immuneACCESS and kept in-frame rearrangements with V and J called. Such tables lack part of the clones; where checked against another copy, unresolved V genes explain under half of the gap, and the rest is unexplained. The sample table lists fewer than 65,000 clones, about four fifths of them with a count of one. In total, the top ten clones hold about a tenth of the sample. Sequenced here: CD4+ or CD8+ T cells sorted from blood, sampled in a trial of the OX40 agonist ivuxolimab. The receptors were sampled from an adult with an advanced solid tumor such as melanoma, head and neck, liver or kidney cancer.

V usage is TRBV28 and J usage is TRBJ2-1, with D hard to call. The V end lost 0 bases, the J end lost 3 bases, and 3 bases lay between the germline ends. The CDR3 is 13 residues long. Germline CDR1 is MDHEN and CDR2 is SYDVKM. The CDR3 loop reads CASSLWVYNEQFF. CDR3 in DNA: TGTGCCAGCAGTTTATGGGTCTACAATGAGCAGTTCTTC.

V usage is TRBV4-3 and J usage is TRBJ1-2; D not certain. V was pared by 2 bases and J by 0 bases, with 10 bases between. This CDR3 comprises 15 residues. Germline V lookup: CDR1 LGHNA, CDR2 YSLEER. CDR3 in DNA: TGCGCCAGCAGCCAACCCGATACAGCTAACTATGGCTACACCTTC. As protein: CASSQPDTANYGYTF.

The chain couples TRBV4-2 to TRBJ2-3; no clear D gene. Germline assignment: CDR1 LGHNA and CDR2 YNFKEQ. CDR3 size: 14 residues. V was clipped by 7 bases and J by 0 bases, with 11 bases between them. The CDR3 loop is CASKPGSSTDTQYF. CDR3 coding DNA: TGTGCCAGCAAACCAGGATCTAGCACAGATACGCAGTATTTT.

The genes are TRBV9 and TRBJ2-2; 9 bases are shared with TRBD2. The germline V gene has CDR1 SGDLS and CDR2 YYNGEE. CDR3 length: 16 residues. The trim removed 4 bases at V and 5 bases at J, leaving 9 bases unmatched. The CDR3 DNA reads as TGTGCCAGCAGCCCTTCTGTAGGACTAGCGACCGGGGAGCTGTTTTTT. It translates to CASSPSVGLATGELFF.

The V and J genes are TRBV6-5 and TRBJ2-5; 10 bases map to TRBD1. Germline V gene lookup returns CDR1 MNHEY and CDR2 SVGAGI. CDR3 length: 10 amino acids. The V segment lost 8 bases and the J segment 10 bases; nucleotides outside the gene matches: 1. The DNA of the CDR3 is TGTGCCAGCGGACAGGGGGACCAGTACTTC. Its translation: CASGQGDQYF.

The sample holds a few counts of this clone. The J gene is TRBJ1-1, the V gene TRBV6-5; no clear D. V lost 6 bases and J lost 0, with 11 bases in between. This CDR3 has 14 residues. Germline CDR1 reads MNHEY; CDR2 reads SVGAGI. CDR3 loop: CASRAGFLNTEAFF. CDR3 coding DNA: TGTGCCAGCAGGGCCGGGTTTCTGAACACTGAAGCTTTCTTT.

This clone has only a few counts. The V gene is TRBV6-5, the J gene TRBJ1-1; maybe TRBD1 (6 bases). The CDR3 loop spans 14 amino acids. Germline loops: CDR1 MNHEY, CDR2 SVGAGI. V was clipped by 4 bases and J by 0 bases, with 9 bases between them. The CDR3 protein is CASSSQGMNTEAFF. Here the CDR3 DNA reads TGTGCCAGCAGTTCACAGGGTATGAACACTGAAGCTTTCTTT.

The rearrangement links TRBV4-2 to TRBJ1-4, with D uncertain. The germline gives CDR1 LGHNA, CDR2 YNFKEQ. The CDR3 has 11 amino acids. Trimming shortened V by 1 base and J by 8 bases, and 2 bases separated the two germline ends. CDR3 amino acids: CASSQGEKLFF. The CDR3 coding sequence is TGTGCCAGCAGCCAAGGAGAAAAACTGTTTTTT.

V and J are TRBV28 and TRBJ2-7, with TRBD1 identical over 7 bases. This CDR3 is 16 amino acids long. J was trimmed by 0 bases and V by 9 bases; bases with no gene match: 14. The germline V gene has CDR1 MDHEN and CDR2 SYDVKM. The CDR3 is CASSRDPGQVSYEQYF. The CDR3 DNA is TGTGCCAGTTCCAGAGACCCCGGACAGGTCTCCTACGAGCAGTACTTC.

This chain's CDR3 is CASSGTGAQPQHF. The CDR3 bases are TGTGCCAGCAGTGGGACAGGGGCTCAGCCCCAGCATTTT. This sequence joins TRBV2 and TRBJ1-5; 9 bases align to TRBD1. J gave up 6 bases and V 4 bases, and 1 base lay outside the gene matches. This CDR3 spans 13 amino acids. The germline CDR1 and CDR2 sequences are SNHLY and FYNNEI.

This CDR3 is CATSRGLEITDTQYF. CDR3 sequence (DNA): TGTGCCACCAGCAGGGGACTAGAGATCACAGATACGCAGTATTTT. This rearrangement joins TRBV15 to TRBJ2-3; 8 nucleotides align to TRBD2. This CDR3 spans 15 amino acids. Germline CDR1 is LNHNV and CDR2 is YYDKDF (reference sequence). The V and J ends lost 3 bases and 2 bases, in that order; junction bases with no gene match: 4.

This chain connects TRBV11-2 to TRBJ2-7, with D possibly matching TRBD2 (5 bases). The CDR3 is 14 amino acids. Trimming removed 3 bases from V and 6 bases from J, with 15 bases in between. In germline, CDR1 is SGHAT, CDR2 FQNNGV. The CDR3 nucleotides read TGTGCCAGCAGCTTGTCCCCCAAAGGGAGCGAGCAGTACTTC. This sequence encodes CASSLSPKGSEQYF.

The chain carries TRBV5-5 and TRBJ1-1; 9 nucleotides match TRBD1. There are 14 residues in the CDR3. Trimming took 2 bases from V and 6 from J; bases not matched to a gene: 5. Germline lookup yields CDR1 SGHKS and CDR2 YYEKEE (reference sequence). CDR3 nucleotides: TGTGCCAGCAGCTTAAACAGGGGGCCCGCTGAAGCTTTCTTT. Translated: CASSLNRGPAEAFF. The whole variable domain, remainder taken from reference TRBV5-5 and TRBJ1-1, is DAGVTQSPTHLIKTRGQQVTLRCSPISGHKSVSWYQQVLGQGPQFIFQYYEKEERGRGNFPDRFSARQFPNYSSELNVNALLLGDSALYLCASSLNRGPAEAFFGQGTRLTVV.